This T cell receptor beta chain was recovered during a study of T cell repertoires in cytomegalovirus infection. J was trimmed by 3 bases and V by 6 bases; bases with no gene match: 11. The length of the CDR3 is 15 residues. Germline CDR1 DFQATT, CDR2 SNEGSKA (reference sequence). Points on this clonotype: Its matching antigen is unknown.

MiXCR, applied by TCRdb to the reads, yields one record per CDR3 protein. The sample contains around 500,000 distinct CDR3 sequences, 40% to 50% of which appear only once. The sequences come from cultured PBMCs, collected from culture after CMV antigen stimulation. The chain joins TRBV20-1 to TRBJ2-7, with 10 bases aligning to TRBD1. The clonotype comes from a human donor in good health (CMV status not recorded). Some clones in this sample may be carry-over from other donors' samples. The CDR3 protein is CSALGSGTGDYEQYF. For the CDR3, the DNA is TGCAGTGCCCTAGGTAGCGGGACAGGGGACTACGAGCAGTACTTC.